This entry is about one TCR beta chain. Original methodology: For nucleated cells, counts were estimated from reference gene primer amplification. Data came from immunoSEQ multiplex PCR; TCRdb stores just in-frame clones and leaves some out. The DNA was the basis for D and trimming; V, J and clone size are from that table. The table has approximately 140,000 clones, about 81% seen once. The data derive from a study of blood T cell repertoires in COVID-19. CDR1 and CDR2 from the germline V gene are MNHEY and SVGEGT. The CDR3 extends over 13 amino acids. Trimming shortened V by 4 bases and J by 1 base, and 7 bases separated the two germline ends.

The chain links TRBV6-2 or TRBV6-3 to TRBJ1-1; D is undetermined. Material: PBMCs or T cells enriched from blood (not recorded which). This receptor was obtained from a man in his forties with acute COVID-19. The CDR3 nucleotides are TGTGCCAGCAGTTTTGGAGGGAACACTGAAGCTTTCTTT. Translated: CASSFGGNTEAFF.